This T cell receptor beta chain was identified during a study of shared clonotypes between healthy human individuals. Germline V gives CDR1 SGHTA, CDR2 FQGNSA. The trim removed 4 bases at V and 15 bases at J, leaving 6 bases unmatched. The CDR3 totals 13 residues. Those who donated were healthy HIV-negative adults, with no recent acute infections or vaccinations reported. TCRdb's copy holds only in-frame clones and misses some; the assay was immunoSEQ multiplex PCR. The table lists approximately 480,000 clones, about three quarters of them singletons. This receptor was obtained from a woman in her forties in good health. Some clones in this sample may be carry-over from other donors' samples. Sequencing input: PBMCs. The gene calls are TRBV7-2 and TRBJ2-1; 13 bases align to TRBD2. CDR3: CASSWGTSGTAFF. The CDR3 DNA reads TGTGCCAGCAGCTGGGGGACTAGCGGGACCGCGTTCTTC.